The clone carrying this T cell receptor (beta chain) appeared a few times. The target antigen is unknown. This entry comes from a study of response to subunit inactivated influenza vaccine. Study-wide findings and caveats: The authors suggested that every seasonal influenza vaccination recruits few new T cells.

MiXCR, run by TCRdb on the RT-PCR reads, gives a single entry per CDR3 protein. The sample has over 450,000 distinct CDR3 sequences; approximately 13% are singletons. Trimming stripped 5 bases from V and 2 bases from J, with 10 bases between. This CDR3 is built from 13 residues. The chain employs TRBV12-3 or TRBV12-4 and TRBJ2-7, with D perhaps TRBD1 or TRBD2 (5 bases each). This material consisted of PBMCs from blood, taken roughly 47 days after vaccination. This sequence originates from a man aged 45-65 years who received an inactivated influenza vaccine. CDR3 sequence reads: CASSPEGPYEQYF. The DNA of the CDR3 is TGTGCCAGCAGTCCCGAGGGACCCTACGAGCAGTACTTC.